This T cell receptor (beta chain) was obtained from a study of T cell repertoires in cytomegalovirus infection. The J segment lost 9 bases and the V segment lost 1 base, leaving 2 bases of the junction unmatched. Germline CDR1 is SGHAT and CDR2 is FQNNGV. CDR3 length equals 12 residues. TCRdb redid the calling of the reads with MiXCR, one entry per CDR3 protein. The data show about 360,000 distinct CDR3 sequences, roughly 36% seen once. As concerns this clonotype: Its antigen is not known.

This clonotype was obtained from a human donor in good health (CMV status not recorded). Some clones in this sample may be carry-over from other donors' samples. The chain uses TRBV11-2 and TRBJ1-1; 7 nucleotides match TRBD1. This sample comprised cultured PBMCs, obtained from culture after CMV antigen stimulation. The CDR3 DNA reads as TGTGCCAGCAGCTTAGCACAGGGGCAAGCTTTCTTT. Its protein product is CASSLAQGQAFF.